This is a list of T cell receptor beta chains from one sample in a study of blood T cells in healthy people across ages. TCRdb re-analysed the 5' RACE reads in MiXCR, keeping a single row per CDR3 protein. This sample has 790,000 or so distinct CDR3 sequences, with 46% found just once. The sample taken for sequencing was blood. These receptors all stem from a man at least 80 years old in good health. CDR3s include the opening cysteine and the closing phenylalanine or tryptophan. Each record gives: V gene, clone size, CDR3 protein. The size field is filled for only some rows; it gives once, few, many or a size class.

v_gene: TRBV5-1
abundance: few
CDR3aa: CASSLWTSGEADTQYF

v_gene: TRBV27
abundance: NA
CDR3aa: CASSSRWTGISTDTQYF

v_gene: TRBV9
abundance: NA
CDR3aa: CASKESNVLTF

v_gene: TRBV27
abundance: few
CDR3aa: CASSPRESRLNTEAFF

v_gene: TRBV2
abundance: few
CDR3aa: CASSEGTGTSGSGEQYF

v_gene: TRBV29-1
abundance: NA
CDR3aa: CSGRQGDYGYTF

v_gene: TRBV7-2
abundance: NA
CDR3aa: CASSLVGTSGANVLTF

v_gene: TRBV20-1
abundance: NA
CDR3aa: CSARLPVPNEKLFF

v_gene: TRBV14
abundance: NA
CDR3aa: CASSQAPGSSPLHF

v_gene: TRBV10-3
abundance: few
CDR3aa: CAINSGDRAKNIQYF